These T cell receptor beta chains were read from a single sample in a study of blood T cell repertoires in COVID-19. This table comes from immunoSEQ multiplex PCR, and its TCRdb copy is limited to in-frame clones, with some not included. The table lists about 200,000 clones, more than 85% of them singletons. The sample comprised peripheral blood. These receptors came from a man in his 60s with COVID-19, enrolled during active disease. Each CDR3 is given with its conserved first and last residue. Fields, in order: J gene, V gene, clone size, D gene, CDR3 protein, CDR3 DNA. A D gene is named only where the DNA matches it firmly. Clone size, where shown, is once, few, many, or a class for clones that have expanded.

TRBJ2-3	TRBV28	once	.	CASTLRGKLPYTQYF	TGTGCCAGCACCCTCCGGGGGAAACTCCCTTATACGCAGTATTTT
TRBJ2-1	TRBV10-1	.	.	CASSESHSNNEQFF	TGCGCCAGCAGTGAGTCCCACAGCAACAATGAGCAGTTCTTC
TRBJ2-7	TRBV24-1	.	TRBD2	CANNCGTDTGRGAYEQYF	TGTGCCAATAATTGTGGGACTGATACCGGGCGGGGGGCCTACGAGCAGTACTTC
TRBJ2-1	TRBV5-1	.	TRBD2	CASSLGTSGGQALQFF	TGCGCCAGCAGCTTGGGGACTAGCGGGGGCCAAGCCTTACAGTTCTTC
TRBJ1-2	TRBV7-6	.	.	CASSGAGSGYGYTF	TGTGCCAGCAGCGGGGCGGGGTCGGGCTATGGCTACACCTTC
TRBJ1-2	TRBV28	.	.	CASSLTAGNYGYTF	TGTGCCAGCAGTTTAACGGCAGGGAACTATGGCTACACCTTC
TRBJ2-6	TRBV19	.	.	CASSIPHSGANVLTF	TGTGCCAGTAGTATTCCCCACTCTGGGGCCAACGTCCTGACTTTC
TRBJ2-7	TRBV7-9	.	TRBD1	CASSTLTGSEQYF	TGTGCCAGCAGCACCTTGACAGGGAGCGAGCAGTACTTC
TRBJ1-1	TRBV5-4	.	.	CASSLDRSNTEAFF	TGTGCCAGCAGCTTGGATCGGAGTAACACTGAAGCTTTCTTT
TRBJ2-1	TRBV4-2	once	TRBD1	CASRGTGYNEQFF	TGTGCCAGCAGGGGGACAGGATACAATGAGCAGTTCTTC
TRBJ2-7	TRBV14	.	TRBD1	CASSPRGFVQYF	TGTGCCAGCAGCCCCAGGGGGTTCGTGCAGTACTTC
TRBJ2-3	TRBV6-4	.	TRBD1	CASSDPTGDGADTQYF	TGTGCCAGCAGTGACCCGACAGGGGATGGCGCAGATACGCAGTATTTT
TRBJ1-4	TRBV7-9	.	TRBD1	CASSYRTGRDEKLFF	TGTGCCAGCAGCTACCGGACAGGTCGGGATGAAAAACTGTTTTTT
TRBJ2-2	TRBV7-2	.	TRBD2	CASSSRTSGSTGELFF	TGTGCCAGCAGCTCGAGGACTAGCGGGAGTACCGGGGAGCTGTTTTTT
TRBJ1-3	TRBV6-5	.	.	CASSKGGFSGNTIYF	TGTGCCAGCAGCAAGGGGGGGTTCTCTGGAAACACCATATATTTT
TRBJ2-7	TRBV11-2	.	TRBD2	CASSPPGGGNEQYF	TGTGCCAGCAGCCCCCCGGGGGGGGGAAACGAGCAGTACTTC
TRBJ2-3	TRBV2	.	TRBD2	CASRRGSVGTDTQYF	TGTGCCAGCAGGCGGGGGAGTGTGGGCACAGATACGCAGTATTTT
TRBJ2-7	TRBV3-1/TRBV3-2	.	TRBD2	CASSQVGGGTYEQYF	TGTGCCAGCAGCCAAGTAGGCGGGGGTACCTACGAGCAGTACTTC
TRBJ1-2	TRBV9	.	.	CASTAGYGNYGYTF	TGTGCCAGCACTGCAGGGTACGGTAACTATGGCTACACCTTC
TRBJ2-3	TRBV4-1	.	TRBD1	CASSHTPDRGHSDTQYF	TGCGCCAGCAGCCACACCCCTGACAGGGGGCATTCAGATACGCAGTATTTT
TRBJ2-2	TRBV6-5	.	.	CASSWGGPSTGELFF	TGTGCCAGCAGTTGGGGGGGGCCCAGCACCGGGGAGCTGTTTTTT
TRBJ1-2	TRBV3-1/TRBV3-2	.	.	CASSQDPVYGYTF	TGTGCCAGCAGCCAAGATCCCGTATATGGCTACACCTTC
TRBJ1-4	TRBV5-1	.	TRBD1	CASSPDRGNEKLFF	TGCGCCAGCAGCCCCGACAGGGGTAATGAAAAACTGTTTTTT
TRBJ1-2	TRBV23-1	.	.	CASSPITAVHYGYTF	TGCGCCAGCAGCCCTATAACAGCAGTCCACTATGGCTACACCTTC
TRBJ2-4	TRBV7-8	.	.	CASSLAGVTSLAKNIQYF	TGTGCCAGCAGCTTAGCTGGAGTTACCTCACTAGCCAAAAACATTCAGTACTTC
TRBJ1-1	TRBV27	.	TRBD1	CASSTRTGRTEAFF	TGTGCCAGCAGTACCCGGACAGGGCGGACTGAAGCTTTCTTT
TRBJ2-2	TRBV19	.	TRBD2	CASSSSSGSSGELFF	TGTGCCAGTAGTTCCTCTAGCGGGAGTTCCGGGGAGCTGTTTTTT
TRBJ2-2	TRBV4-1	.	.	CASSPQGSTGELFF	TGCGCCAGCAGCCCCCAGGGTAGCACCGGGGAGCTGTTTTTT
TRBJ1-5	TRBV5-1	few	TRBD1	CASSSNRTGLYSNQPQHF	TGCGCCAGCAGCTCAAACCGGACAGGCCTTTATAGCAATCAGCCCCAGCATTTT
TRBJ2-7	TRBV11-3	.	.	CASSLGQGLNEQYF	TGTGCCAGCAGCTTAGGCCAGGGGTTGAACGAGCAGTACTTC
TRBJ1-5	TRBV2	.	.	CASSEVGRNQPQHF	TGTGCCAGCAGTGAGGTGGGCCGCAATCAGCCCCAGCATTTT
TRBJ2-3	TRBV6-5	once	.	CASRGTGPSTDTQYF	TGTGCCAGCAGGGGGACTGGGCCTAGCACAGATACGCAGTATTTT
TRBJ2-3	TRBV9	.	.	CASSQGGFTDTQYF	TGTGCCAGCAGCCAGGGGGGTTTCACAGATACGCAGTATTTT
TRBJ2-7	TRBV3-1/TRBV3-2	.	.	CASSQDLPGGQEEQYF	TGTGCCAGCAGCCAAGATCTTCCTGGGGGCCAGGAAGAGCAGTACTTC
TRBJ2-7	TRBV9	.	TRBD1	CASSGGQGGYEQYF	TGTGCCAGCAGCGGGGGACAGGGTGGGTACGAGCAGTACTTC
TRBJ1-2	TRBV5-8	.	.	CASSLDREFGYTF	TGTGCCAGCAGCTTGGACAGGGAGTTTGGCTACACCTTC
TRBJ2-7	TRBV6-5	.	.	CASSRQGEAQYF	TGTGCCAGCAGTCGGCAGGGGGAGGCACAGTACTTC
TRBJ1-6	TRBV3-1/TRBV3-2	.	.	CASSQGRILNSPLHF	TGTGCCAGCAGCCAAGGACGGATACTAAATTCACCCCTCCACTTT
TRBJ2-4	TRBV7-6	.	TRBD2	CASSLAPTSGGTKNIQYF	TGTGCCAGCAGCTTAGCCCCGACTAGCGGGGGTACTAAAAACATTCAGTACTTC
TRBJ1-2	TRBV18	.	.	CASSPSGALYGYTF	TGTGCCAGCTCACCATCAGGGGCCCTCTATGGCTACACCTTC
TRBJ2-1	TRBV4-1	.	TRBD2	CASSHASGRATYNEQFF	TGCGCCAGCAGCCACGCTAGCGGGAGAGCCACCTACAATGAGCAGTTCTTC
TRBJ2-1	TRBV19	.	.	CASSSLGGSYNEQFF	TGTGCCAGTAGTTCCCTGGGTGGGAGTTACAATGAGCAGTTCTTC
TRBJ1-5	TRBV5-1	.	TRBD1	CASSLTGGNQPQHF	TGCGCCAGCAGCTTGACAGGGGGAAATCAGCCCCAGCATTTT
TRBJ1-5	TRBV15	.	TRBD1	CATSSRGGAGNQPQHF	TGTGCCACCAGCAGCAGAGGGGGCGCTGGCAATCAGCCCCAGCATTTT
TRBJ1-1	TRBV2	.	.	CASIVGGPTEAFF	TGTGCCAGCATCGTCGGAGGGCCCACTGAAGCTTTCTTT
TRBJ2-1	TRBV11-2	once	TRBD2	CASRGTGGPLNEQFF	TGTGCCAGCAGGGGAACGGGAGGGCCTTTAAATGAGCAGTTCTTC
TRBJ1-2	TRBV24-1	few	TRBD1	CASTPGTGLEATYGYTF	TGTGCCTCCACCCCAGGGACAGGGCTTGAGGCTACCTATGGCTACACCTTC
TRBJ1-3	TRBV6-1	.	.	CASSAMRTALSGNTIYF	TGTGCCAGCAGTGCAATGAGGACAGCGCTATCTGGAAACACCATATATTTT
TRBJ1-4	TRBV19	.	TRBD1	CASSPGQGAQGSEKLFF	TGTGCCAGTTCCCCAGGACAGGGGGCACAGGGAAGTGAAAAACTGTTTTTT
TRBJ2-7	TRBV10-3	once	TRBD1	CAIKKPGQASYEQYF	TGTGCCATCAAAAAACCGGGACAGGCCTCCTACGAGCAGTACTTC
TRBJ2-7	TRBV19	.	.	CASSIRSGPYEQYF	TGTGCCAGTAGTATACGGAGCGGTCCCTACGAGCAGTACTTC
TRBJ2-7	TRBV6-5	.	.	CASSPSPEEAYEQYF	TGTGCCAGCAGTCCGAGTCCAGAAGAGGCCTACGAGCAGTACTTC